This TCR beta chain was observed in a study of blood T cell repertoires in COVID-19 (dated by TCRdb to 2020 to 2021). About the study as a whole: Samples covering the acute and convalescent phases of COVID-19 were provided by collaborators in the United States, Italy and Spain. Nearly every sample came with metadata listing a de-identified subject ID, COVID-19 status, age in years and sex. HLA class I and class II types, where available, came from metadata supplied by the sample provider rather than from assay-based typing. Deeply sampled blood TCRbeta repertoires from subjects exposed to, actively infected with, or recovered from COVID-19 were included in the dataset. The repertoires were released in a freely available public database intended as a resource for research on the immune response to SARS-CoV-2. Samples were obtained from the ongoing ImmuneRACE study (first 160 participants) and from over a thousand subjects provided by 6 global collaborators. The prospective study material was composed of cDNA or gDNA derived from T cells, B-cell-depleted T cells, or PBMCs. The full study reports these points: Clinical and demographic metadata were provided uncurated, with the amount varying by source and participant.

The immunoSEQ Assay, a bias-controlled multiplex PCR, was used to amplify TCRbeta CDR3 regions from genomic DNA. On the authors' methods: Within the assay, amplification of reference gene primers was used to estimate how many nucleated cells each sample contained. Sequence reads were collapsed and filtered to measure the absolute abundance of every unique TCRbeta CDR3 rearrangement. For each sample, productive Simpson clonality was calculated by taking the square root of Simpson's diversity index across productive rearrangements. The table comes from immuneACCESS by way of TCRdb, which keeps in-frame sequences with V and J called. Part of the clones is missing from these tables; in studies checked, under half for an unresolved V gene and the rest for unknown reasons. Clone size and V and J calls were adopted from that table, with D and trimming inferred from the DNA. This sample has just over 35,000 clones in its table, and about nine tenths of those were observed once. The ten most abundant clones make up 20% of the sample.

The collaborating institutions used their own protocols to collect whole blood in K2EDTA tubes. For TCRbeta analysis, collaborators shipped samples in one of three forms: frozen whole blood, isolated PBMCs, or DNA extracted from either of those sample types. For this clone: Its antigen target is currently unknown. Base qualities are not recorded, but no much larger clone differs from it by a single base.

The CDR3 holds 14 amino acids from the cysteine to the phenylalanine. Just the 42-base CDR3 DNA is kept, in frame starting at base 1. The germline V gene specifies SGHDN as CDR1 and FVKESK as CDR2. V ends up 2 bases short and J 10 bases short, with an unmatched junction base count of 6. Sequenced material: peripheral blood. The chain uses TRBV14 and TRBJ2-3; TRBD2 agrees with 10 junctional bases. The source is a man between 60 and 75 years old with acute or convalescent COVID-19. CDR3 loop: CASSQPTGTSAQYF. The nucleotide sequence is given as TGTGCCAGCAGCCAACCAACCGGGACTAGCGCGCAGTATTTT.